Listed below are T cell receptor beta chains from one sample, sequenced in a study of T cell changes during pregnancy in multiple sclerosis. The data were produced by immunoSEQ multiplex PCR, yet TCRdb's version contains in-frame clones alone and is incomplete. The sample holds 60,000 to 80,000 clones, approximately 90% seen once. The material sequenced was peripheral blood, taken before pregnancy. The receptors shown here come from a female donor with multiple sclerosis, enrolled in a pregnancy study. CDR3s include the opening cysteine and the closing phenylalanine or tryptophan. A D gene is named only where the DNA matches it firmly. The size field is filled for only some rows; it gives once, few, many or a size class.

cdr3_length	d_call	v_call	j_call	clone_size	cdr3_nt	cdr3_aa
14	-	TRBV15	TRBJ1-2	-	TGTGCCACCAGCAGAGAGAAAGGGGGCTATGGCTACACCTTC	CATSREKGGYGYTF
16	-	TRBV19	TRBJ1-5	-	TGTGCCAGTAGTATAGGTTTTGGCAGGTTCAATCAGCCCCAGCATTTT	CASSIGFGRFNQPQHF
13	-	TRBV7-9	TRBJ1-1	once	TGTGCCAGCAGCTCGCAGGGGTGGCCTGAAGCTTTCTTT	CASSSQGWPEAFF
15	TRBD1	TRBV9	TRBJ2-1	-	TGTGCCAGCAGCGTCCAGGACAGGGCTTACAATGAGCAGTTCTTC	CASSVQDRAYNEQFF
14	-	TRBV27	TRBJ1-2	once	TGTGCCAGCAGTTATTTGGCAGGGCGTGATGGCTACACCTTC	CASSYLAGRDGYTF
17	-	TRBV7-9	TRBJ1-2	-	TGTGCCAGCAGACCCGGGACACCAAGGGCATTTAACTATGGCTACACCTTC	CASRPGTPRAFNYGYTF
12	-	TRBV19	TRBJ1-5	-	TGTGCCAGTGGGCCCAGAAATCAGCCCCAGCATTTT	CASGPRNQPQHF
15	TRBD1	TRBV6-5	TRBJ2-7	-	TGTGCCAGCAGTCTGACGGGGACAGGGTTCTACGAGCAGTACTTC	CASSLTGTGFYEQYF
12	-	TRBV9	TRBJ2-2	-	TGTGCCAGCGGTAGCTTAACCGGGGAGCTGTTTTTT	CASGSLTGELFF
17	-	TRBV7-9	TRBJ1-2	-	TGTGCCAGCAGCTTCGACCCCACAGGGATGCACTTCTATGGCTACACCTTC	CASSFDPTGMHFYGYTF
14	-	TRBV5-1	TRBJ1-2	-	TGCGCCAGCAGCTTGGAGAAGAGGAGCCATGGCTACACCTTC	CASSLEKRSHGYTF
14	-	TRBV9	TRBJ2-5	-	TGTGCCAGCAGCGTAGGGGCTTCACAAGAGACCCAGTACTTC	CASSVGASQETQYF
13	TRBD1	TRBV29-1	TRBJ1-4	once	TGCAGCGTTGAAGGGACAGGGAATGAAAAACTGTTTTTT	CSVEGTGNEKLFF
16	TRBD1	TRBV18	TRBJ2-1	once	TGTGCCAGCTCACTAATTCCGGGACAGGAACACAATGAGCAGTTCTTC	CASSLIPGQEHNEQFF
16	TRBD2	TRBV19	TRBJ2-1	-	TGTGCCAGTAGCACCGGCGGGAGGTCAGAATACAATGAGCAGTTCTTC	CASSTGGRSEYNEQFF
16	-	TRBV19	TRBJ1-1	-	TGTGCCAGTAGTCCAACCTTCCCACAGGGGAACACTGAAGCTTTCTTT	CASSPTFPQGNTEAFF
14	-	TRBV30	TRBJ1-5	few	TGTGCCTGGGAACAGGGATCCCGCAATCAGCCCCAGCATTTT	CAWEQGSRNQPQHF
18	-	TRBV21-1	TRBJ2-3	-	TGTGCCAGCAGCAACCCCCCGGAGCGGGTCCTTAACACAGATACGCAGTATTTT	CASSNPPERVLNTDTQYF
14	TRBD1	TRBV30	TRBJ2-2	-	TGTGCCTGGCTTACAAGACAGGGCACCGGGGAGCTGTTTTTT	CAWLTRQGTGELFF
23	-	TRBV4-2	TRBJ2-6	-	TGTGCCAGCAGCCAAGTCGCCATTGTGGGGACAAACTGGTCGCCTTCTGGGGCCAACGTCCTGACTTTC	CASSQVAIVGTNWSPSGANVLTF
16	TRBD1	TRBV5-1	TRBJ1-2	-	TGCGCCAGCAGCGTGGGAGGGGGCAGCCGGAACTATGGCTACACCTTC	CASSVGGGSRNYGYTF
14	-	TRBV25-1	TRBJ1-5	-	TGTGCCAGCAGTGAAGGGGGGTTTAATCAGCCCCAGCATTTT	CASSEGGFNQPQHF
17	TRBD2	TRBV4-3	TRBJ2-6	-	TGCGCCAGCAGCGCGGGGGGTGATTGGTCTGGGGCCAACGTCCTGACTTTC	CASSAGGDWSGANVLTF
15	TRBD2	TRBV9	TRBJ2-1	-	TGTGCCAGCAGCGTAGCCCTAGCGGGATACAATGAGCAGTTCTTC	CASSVALAGYNEQFF
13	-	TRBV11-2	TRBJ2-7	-	TGTGCCAGCAGCTTCCCAGGGGCCTACGAGCAGTACTTC	CASSFPGAYEQYF
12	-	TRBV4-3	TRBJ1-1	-	TGCGCCAGCAGCCAGACAGGCACTGAAGCTTTCTTT	CASSQTGTEAFF
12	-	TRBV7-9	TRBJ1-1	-	TGTGCCAGCAGCCTCGGACTAAGTCAAGCTTTCTTT	CASSLGLSQAFF
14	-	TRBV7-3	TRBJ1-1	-	TGTGCCAGCAGCTCTCGTGTCGGGGACACTGAAGCTTTCTTT	CASSSRVGDTEAFF
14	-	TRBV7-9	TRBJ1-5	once	TGTGCCAGCAGCTTATCAACAGCGGGCCAGCCCCAGCATTTT	CASSLSTAGQPQHF
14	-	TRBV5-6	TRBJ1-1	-	TGTGCCAGCAGCTTGGGAGTAGCGGACACTGAAGCTTTCTTT	CASSLGVADTEAFF